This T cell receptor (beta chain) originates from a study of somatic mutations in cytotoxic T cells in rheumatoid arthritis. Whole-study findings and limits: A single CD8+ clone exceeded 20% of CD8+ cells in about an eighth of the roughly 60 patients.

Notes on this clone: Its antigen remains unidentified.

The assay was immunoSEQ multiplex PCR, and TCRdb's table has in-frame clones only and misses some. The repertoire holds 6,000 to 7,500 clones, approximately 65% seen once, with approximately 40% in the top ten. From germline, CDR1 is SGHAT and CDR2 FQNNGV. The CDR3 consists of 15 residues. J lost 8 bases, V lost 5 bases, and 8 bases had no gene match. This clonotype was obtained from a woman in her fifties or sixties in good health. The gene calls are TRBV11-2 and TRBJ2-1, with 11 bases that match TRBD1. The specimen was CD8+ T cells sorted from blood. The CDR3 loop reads CASSTGQGAFDEQFF. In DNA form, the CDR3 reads TGTGCCAGCAGCACTGGACAGGGGGCGTTCGATGAGCAGTTCTTC.